The rows below give T cell receptor beta chains drawn from one sample of a study of shared clonotypes between healthy human individuals. Profiled with immunoSEQ multiplex PCR; TCRdb holds only in-frame clones, not every one. The sample lists about 1.9 million clones; about 94% were seen once. Sequencing used naive CD8+ T cells from PBMCs. These receptors were taken from a man younger than 30 in good health. Some clones in this sample may be carry-over from other donors' samples. Each CDR3 is given with its conserved first and last residue. Each record gives: V gene, clone size, J gene, D gene, CDR3 DNA, CDR3 protein. D genes are given only for firm matches. Some rows mark clone size as missing; the rest say once, few, many or name a class of expanded clone.

v_call: TRBV25-1; clone_size: .; j_call: TRBJ2-7; d_call: .; cdr3_nt: TGTGCCAGCAGTGAAAGGAGTCTAGGGCAGTACTTC; cdr3_aa: CASSERSLGQYF
v_call: TRBV28; clone_size: .; j_call: TRBJ1-4; d_call: TRBD1; cdr3_nt: TGTGCCAGCACCTTGGGGACAGGGGACAAACTGTTTTTT; cdr3_aa: CASTLGTGDKLFF
v_call: TRBV5-8; clone_size: .; j_call: TRBJ2-3; d_call: .; cdr3_nt: TGTGCCAGCAAGCTTGGAGGTCTAGCTGGCACAGATACGCAGTATTTT; cdr3_aa: CASKLGGLAGTDTQYF
v_call: TRBV7-9; clone_size: .; j_call: TRBJ2-7; d_call: TRBD2; cdr3_nt: TGTGCCAGCAGCCTTAGAGGGCGGGAGTACGAGCAGTACTTC; cdr3_aa: CASSLRGREYEQYF
v_call: TRBV6-5; clone_size: .; j_call: TRBJ2-7; d_call: .; cdr3_nt: TGTGCCAGCACTTCCCCGAGGGCACAGGACTACGAGCAGTACTTC; cdr3_aa: CASTSPRAQDYEQYF
v_call: TRBV27; clone_size: .; j_call: TRBJ2-7; d_call: TRBD1; cdr3_nt: TGTGCCAGCAGTTTGCGGGACAGGGTCTACGAGCAGTACTTC; cdr3_aa: CASSLRDRVYEQYF
v_call: TRBV11-2; clone_size: .; j_call: TRBJ2-5; d_call: .; cdr3_nt: TGTGCCAGCCTAGAAGGGGCAGGAGGGTACCAAGAGACCCAGTACTTC; cdr3_aa: CASLEGAGGYQETQYF
v_call: TRBV7-9; clone_size: .; j_call: TRBJ1-1; d_call: .; cdr3_nt: TGTGCCAGCACTCCTAGGGGACGAGGCACTGAAGCTTTCTTT; cdr3_aa: CASTPRGRGTEAFF
v_call: TRBV2; clone_size: .; j_call: TRBJ2-5; d_call: TRBD2; cdr3_nt: TGTGCGAGCCGTGAGAGCGGGAGCGTGGAGACCCAGTACTTC; cdr3_aa: CASRESGSVETQYF
v_call: TRBV10-3; clone_size: .; j_call: TRBJ1-1; d_call: .; cdr3_nt: TGTGCCATCAGTGACCTTTTACAGGGAGGTGAAAACACTGAAGCTTTCTTT; cdr3_aa: CAISDLLQGGENTEAFF
v_call: TRBV19; clone_size: .; j_call: TRBJ2-7; d_call: .; cdr3_nt: TGTGCCAGTAGTACCCGAACATTCTACGAGCAGTACTTC; cdr3_aa: CASSTRTFYEQYF
v_call: TRBV19; clone_size: .; j_call: TRBJ2-2; d_call: .; cdr3_nt: TGTGCCACCCTTAGGGGGACCGGGGAGCTGTTTTTT; cdr3_aa: CATLRGTGELFF
v_call: TRBV19; clone_size: .; j_call: TRBJ2-7; d_call: .; cdr3_nt: TGTGCCAGTAGTTTTCTCGCTGGGGAGCAGTACTTC; cdr3_aa: CASSFLAGEQYF
v_call: TRBV27; clone_size: .; j_call: TRBJ1-1; d_call: .; cdr3_nt: TGTGCCAGCGGGGAGGGAGGGCCGGGAGGCGCTGAAGCTTTCTTT; cdr3_aa: CASGEGGPGGAEAFF
v_call: TRBV27; clone_size: .; j_call: TRBJ2-7; d_call: .; cdr3_nt: TGTGCCAGCGCCTCTGGGAGCTCCTACGAGCAGTACTTC; cdr3_aa: CASASGSSYEQYF
v_call: TRBV6-6; clone_size: .; j_call: TRBJ2-2; d_call: TRBD1; cdr3_nt: TGTGCCAGCAGTTACTCGAAACAGGGGCAACGAGAGGAGCTGTTTTTT; cdr3_aa: CASSYSKQGQREELFF
v_call: TRBV6-1; clone_size: .; j_call: TRBJ1-1; d_call: TRBD1; cdr3_nt: TGTGCCAGCAGTCCTCAGCGAACAGGGGGCACTGAAGCTTTCTTT; cdr3_aa: CASSPQRTGGTEAFF
v_call: TRBV13; clone_size: .; j_call: TRBJ1-1; d_call: TRBD1; cdr3_nt: TGTGCCAGCAGCCCGGGGGACAGGGCTATCACTGAAGCTTTCTTT; cdr3_aa: CASSPGDRAITEAFF
v_call: TRBV25-1; clone_size: .; j_call: TRBJ2-1; d_call: TRBD2; cdr3_nt: TGTGCCAGCAGTGAAGGGACTAGCGGGAGTCAGCAGTTCTTC; cdr3_aa: CASSEGTSGSQQFF
v_call: TRBV5-6; clone_size: .; j_call: TRBJ2-4; d_call: TRBD1; cdr3_nt: TGTGCCAGCAGCTCATCCGGGACAGGAATCCTGTTGGAGTACTTC; cdr3_aa: CASSSSGTGILLEYF
v_call: TRBV9; clone_size: once; j_call: TRBJ1-2; d_call: TRBD1; cdr3_nt: TGTGCCAGCAGCGTGACGGGACAGGCAGCTAACTATGGCTACACCTTC; cdr3_aa: CASSVTGQAANYGYTF
v_call: TRBV6-5; clone_size: once; j_call: TRBJ1-2; d_call: .; cdr3_nt: TGTGCCAGCAGTTACTTACAGCCCAAAGGGTATGGCTACACCTTC; cdr3_aa: CASSYLQPKGYGYTF
v_call: TRBV28; clone_size: .; j_call: TRBJ2-5; d_call: TRBD1; cdr3_nt: TGTGCCAGCGGGCTTGAACGGGACAGGGGGCTAATCCAGTACTTC; cdr3_aa: CASGLERDRGLIQYF
v_call: TRBV6-5; clone_size: .; j_call: TRBJ2-1; d_call: .; cdr3_nt: TGTGCCAGCAGTTACTCGGTGGGAGAAATGTACAATGAGCAGTTCTTC; cdr3_aa: CASSYSVGEMYNEQFF
v_call: TRBV5-1; clone_size: .; j_call: TRBJ1-1; d_call: .; cdr3_nt: TGCGCCAGCAGCTTAAGTCAAGGGGCGGACACTGAAGCTTTCTTT; cdr3_aa: CASSLSQGADTEAFF
v_call: TRBV28; clone_size: .; j_call: TRBJ1-2; d_call: .; cdr3_nt: TGTGCCAGCACCGATAGCTATGGCTACACCTTC; cdr3_aa: CASTDSYGYTF
v_call: TRBV5-4; clone_size: .; j_call: TRBJ2-7; d_call: .; cdr3_nt: TGTGCCAGCAGCTCGCTCATAGCGGCGCACGAGCAGTACTTC; cdr3_aa: CASSSLIAAHEQYF
v_call: TRBV9; clone_size: .; j_call: TRBJ1-3; d_call: TRBD1; cdr3_nt: TGTGCCAGCAGCGTAGTAGAGGGGGCCGGAAACACCATATATTTT; cdr3_aa: CASSVVEGAGNTIYF
v_call: TRBV6-1; clone_size: .; j_call: TRBJ2-7; d_call: TRBD2; cdr3_nt: TGTGCCAGCAGTAAAGGGACTAGCGGGCGCTCCTACGAGCAGTACTTC; cdr3_aa: CASSKGTSGRSYEQYF
v_call: TRBV7-8; clone_size: .; j_call: TRBJ2-7; d_call: .; cdr3_nt: TGTGCCAGCAGCCCCCGGTCAGGGACCTACGAGCAGTACTTC; cdr3_aa: CASSPRSGTYEQYF
v_call: TRBV27; clone_size: .; j_call: TRBJ2-7; d_call: .; cdr3_nt: TGTGCCAGCAGTGTAGGGCTGGTCTACGAGCAGTACTTC; cdr3_aa: CASSVGLVYEQYF
v_call: TRBV12-5; clone_size: .; j_call: TRBJ2-1; d_call: .; cdr3_nt: TGTGCTAGTGGGGTAAGTTTCCGTGAGCAGTTCTTC; cdr3_aa: CASGVSFREQFF
v_call: TRBV19; clone_size: .; j_call: TRBJ1-1; d_call: .; cdr3_nt: TGTGCCAGTAGTCCCCATAAGGGGTTAGGGAATACTGAAGCTTTCTTT; cdr3_aa: CASSPHKGLGNTEAFF
v_call: TRBV7-6; clone_size: .; j_call: TRBJ1-3; d_call: .; cdr3_nt: TGTGCCAGCAGTCCCACCGACGCTGGGGGAAACACCATATATTTT; cdr3_aa: CASSPTDAGGNTIYF
v_call: TRBV7-9; clone_size: .; j_call: TRBJ2-3; d_call: TRBD2; cdr3_nt: TGTGCCAGCAGCCAAGGACTAGCGGGGCTCCCGCATTCCACAGATACGCAGTATTTT; cdr3_aa: CASSQGLAGLPHSTDTQYF
v_call: TRBV2; clone_size: once; j_call: TRBJ2-3; d_call: TRBD2; cdr3_nt: TGTGCCAGCAGTGATAGCGGGAAGTGGGATACGCAGTATTTT; cdr3_aa: CASSDSGKWDTQYF
v_call: TRBV28; clone_size: few; j_call: TRBJ1-5; d_call: TRBD1; cdr3_nt: TGTGCCGGCGTTGGGACAGGGAATCAGCCCCAGCATTTT; cdr3_aa: CAGVGTGNQPQHF
v_call: TRBV19; clone_size: once; j_call: TRBJ1-1; d_call: .; cdr3_nt: TGTGCCAGTCACTTTAAAGGGGGAATCACTGAAGCTTTCTTT; cdr3_aa: CASHFKGGITEAFF
v_call: TRBV14; clone_size: .; j_call: TRBJ2-2; d_call: TRBD2; cdr3_nt: TGTGCCAGCAGATCTTATAGCGGGGCGAACACCGGGGAGCTGTTTTTT; cdr3_aa: CASRSYSGANTGELFF
v_call: TRBV7-9; clone_size: .; j_call: TRBJ2-7; d_call: .; cdr3_nt: TGTGCCAGCAGCTCCCCGGTGCAGCCCGATTACGAGCAGTACTTC; cdr3_aa: CASSSPVQPDYEQYF
v_call: TRBV7-8; clone_size: once; j_call: TRBJ2-7; d_call: .; cdr3_nt: TGTGCCAGCAGTTCTACTACCGACGAGCAGTACTTC; cdr3_aa: CASSSTTDEQYF
v_call: TRBV29-1; clone_size: .; j_call: TRBJ2-1; d_call: TRBD1; cdr3_nt: TGCAGCGTGGAACCGGGGACAGGGGATGAGCAGTTCTTC; cdr3_aa: CSVEPGTGDEQFF
v_call: TRBV2; clone_size: .; j_call: TRBJ2-7; d_call: TRBD2; cdr3_nt: TGTGCCAGCAGTGAAGATTGGACTAGCGGCCTCTACGAGCAGTACTTC; cdr3_aa: CASSEDWTSGLYEQYF
v_call: TRBV6-5; clone_size: .; j_call: TRBJ1-3; d_call: .; cdr3_nt: TGTGCCAGCAAAATTGAACAGTCCGGAAACACCATATATTTT; cdr3_aa: CASKIEQSGNTIYF
v_call: TRBV29-1; clone_size: once; j_call: TRBJ2-2; d_call: .; cdr3_nt: TGCAGCGTTGTAAGTTACACCGGGGAGCTGTTTTTT; cdr3_aa: CSVVSYTGELFF
v_call: TRBV13; clone_size: .; j_call: TRBJ2-5; d_call: TRBD1; cdr3_nt: TGTGCCAGCAGCTCATGGGACAGGGGCAGAAAAGAGACCCAGTACTTC; cdr3_aa: CASSSWDRGRKETQYF
v_call: TRBV7-6; clone_size: .; j_call: TRBJ2-1; d_call: .; cdr3_nt: TGTGCCAGCAGCCTCCGAGGTGTGACAACCACATACAATGAGCAGTTCTTC; cdr3_aa: CASSLRGVTTTYNEQFF
v_call: TRBV5-4; clone_size: .; j_call: TRBJ2-7; d_call: TRBD1; cdr3_nt: TGTGCCAGCAGCCGGACAGGACAACCCTACGAGCAGTACTTC; cdr3_aa: CASSRTGQPYEQYF
v_call: TRBV4-1; clone_size: .; j_call: TRBJ2-3; d_call: TRBD2; cdr3_nt: TGCGCCAGCAGCCTACCACCGGGACTAGCGGCAGATACGCAGTATTTT; cdr3_aa: CASSLPPGLAADTQYF
v_call: TRBV5-4; clone_size: .; j_call: TRBJ2-1; d_call: TRBD2; cdr3_nt: TGTGCCAGCAGCCCGGGACTAGCGGAGACGGATGAGCAGTTCTTC; cdr3_aa: CASSPGLAETDEQFF
v_call: TRBV11-2; clone_size: few; j_call: TRBJ1-3; d_call: TRBD1; cdr3_nt: TGTGCCAGCAGCTCCCGGGACAGCTTCTCTGGAAACACCATATATTTT; cdr3_aa: CASSSRDSFSGNTIYF
v_call: TRBV7-9; clone_size: .; j_call: TRBJ1-2; d_call: .; cdr3_nt: TGTGCCAGCAGCTTAGCTCAGCCCCTGGACTATGGCTACACCTTC; cdr3_aa: CASSLAQPLDYGYTF
v_call: TRBV11-2; clone_size: .; j_call: TRBJ2-7; d_call: .; cdr3_nt: TGTGCCAGCAGCTCTCGTGGGTCTGAGCAGTACTTC; cdr3_aa: CASSSRGSEQYF
v_call: TRBV7-9; clone_size: .; j_call: TRBJ1-1; d_call: .; cdr3_nt: TGTGCCAGCAGCCCCTACACAGGGCTTGGCACTGAAGCTTTCTTT; cdr3_aa: CASSPYTGLGTEAFF